The 23 T cell receptor beta chains presented below share a single source sample, sequenced in a study of blood T cell repertoires in COVID-19. Libraries were prepared by immunoSEQ multiplex PCR; TCRdb keeps only in-frame clonotypes and omits some of them. The table includes 200,000 to 250,000 clones, roughly 82% detected once. Input material: peripheral blood. The origin of the receptors is a woman aged 70 to 79 with acute or convalescent COVID-19.

The chain is built from TRBV10-2 and TRBJ2-7, with 8 bases lining up with TRBD1. The CDR3 sequence is 14 residues long. Germline CDR1 WSHSY, CDR2 SAAADI. V trimming: 6 bases; J trimming: 6 bases; junction bases outside the gene matches: 10. In nucleotides, the CDR3 is TGCGCCAGCAGGGTCGGACAGGGAGTGGGCGAGCAGTACTTC. It yields the protein CASRVGQGVGEQYF.

Details on this clone: Other DNA sequences from this sample encode an identical CDR3 as well. The V and J genes are TRBV28 and TRBJ1-5; the match to TRBD1 covers 9 bases. This CDR3 contains 14 residues. V gave up 6 bases and J gave up 4 bases; unmatched junction bases: 4. Germline CDR1 and CDR2: MDHEN and SYDVKM. DNA of the CDR3: TGTGCCAGCAGAACAGGGGGCTCAAATCAGCCCCAGCATTTT. Amino acids: CASRTGGSNQPQHF.

The chain employs TRBV25-1 and TRBJ1-1, with D maybe TRBD1 (6 bases). The CDR3 is 13 residues long. CDR1 is MGHDK, CDR2 SYGVNS, per germline. V gave up 1 base and J gave up 11 bases, with 14 bases separating them. CDR3 protein: CASSESPGQLAFF. CDR3 DNA sequence: TGTGCCAGCAGTGAATCCCCCGGACAGCTGGCTTTCTTT.

This clone was counted once. This rearrangement joins TRBV6-5 to TRBJ2-7; weak D call: TRBD1 (5 bases). Deletions cut 5 bases from V and 4 bases from J, with 15 bases between. Germline V gene lookup returns CDR1 MNHEY and CDR2 SVGAGI. This CDR3 is built from 14 residues. The chain's CDR3 is CASSPRQKTYEQYF. The DNA of the CDR3 is TGTGCCAGCAGTCCAAGACAGAAGACGTACGAGCAGTACTTC.

The V and J genes are TRBV5-4 and TRBJ1-1, with TRBD1 identical over 8 bases. The V and J ends lost 1 base and 2 bases, in that order; junction bases with no gene match: 7. CDR1 and CDR2 (germline): SGHNT, YYREEE (reference sequence). This CDR3 contains 16 residues. CDR3 sequence (DNA): TGTGCCAGCAGCTTGAAGGCAGGGGGCGTAAACACTGAAGCTTTCTTT. Translation: CASSLKAGGVNTEAFF.

The chain employs TRBV7-2 and TRBJ1-2, with 7 bases lining up with TRBD1. V lost 2 bases, J lost 6 bases, and 6 bases stayed unmatched. The CDR3 contains 14 residues. The V gene's germline CDR1 is SGHTA and CDR2 FQGNSA. CDR3 sequence: CASSLFATGNGYTF. The CDR3 DNA is TGTGCCAGCAGCTTATTTGCGACAGGGAATGGCTACACCTTC.

The CDR3, as DNA: TGTGCCAGCAGTGAACAGGGCTCCAGCACAGATACGCAGTATTTT. It specifies CASSEQGSSTDTQYF. The chain recombines TRBV2 with TRBJ2-3; possible D gene TRBD1, 5 bases. Germline CDR1 SNHLY, CDR2 FYNNEI. This CDR3 region has 15 residues. The V end was cut by 2 bases, the J end by 0 bases, with 9 bases between. The whole variable domain, filled in from reference TRBV2 and TRBJ2-3, reads EPEVTQTPSHQVTQMGQEVILRCVPISNHLYFYWYRQILGQKVEFLVSFYNNEISEKSEIFDDQFSVERPDGSNFTLKIRSTKLEDSAMYFCASSEQGSSTDTQYFGPGTRLTVL.

This clone came up a few times. The chain combines TRBV28 with TRBJ2-2; 7 bases are shared with TRBD2. J gave up 8 bases and V 7 bases, and 13 bases lay outside the gene matches. This CDR3 is built from 15 residues. Per the germline V gene, CDR1 is MDHEN and CDR2 is SYDVKM. The CDR3 sequence: CASNRLGQGGGELFF. The CDR3 nucleotides are TGTGCCAGCAACCGACTCGGGCAGGGAGGGGGGGAGCTGTTTTTT.

This chain connects TRBV6-4 to TRBJ2-1; 7 bases are shared with TRBD1. V shed 5 bases and J 1 base; nucleotides not matched to a gene: 8. The CDR3 spans 16 residues. The germline gives CDR1 MRHNA, CDR2 SNTAGT. The CDR3, as DNA: TGTGCCAGCAGTCCCTCTTACAGGGGATCCTACAATGAGCAGTTCTTC. Protein: CASSPSYRGSYNEQFF.

J is TRBJ1-5 and V is TRBV7-8; a possible D gene is TRBD1 (6 bases). The germline gives CDR1 SGHVS, CDR2 FQNEAQ. V dropped 2 bases and J dropped 2 bases, with 13 bases sitting between them. There are 16 residues in the CDR3. The CDR3 DNA reads TGTGCCAGCAGCTTAAATGCAGGGGTGGGCAATCAGCCCCAGCATTTT. Protein: CASSLNAGVGNQPQHF.

The chain links TRBV6-2 or TRBV6-3 to TRBJ2-1, with 12 positions matching TRBD2. The CDR3 length is 16 residues. V shed 5 bases, J shed 7 bases, and the junction held 9 bases outside the gene matches. Germline V CDR1 and CDR2: MNHEY, SVGEGT. The CDR3 loop is CASSPPGLAGLNEQFF. CDR3 in DNA: TGTGCCAGCAGTCCACCCGGACTAGCGGGGCTGAATGAGCAGTTCTTC.

The chain joins TRBV6-6 to TRBJ2-3; 7 positions agree with TRBD1. J gave up 4 bases and V 6 bases, and 4 bases lay outside the gene matches. The length of the CDR3 is 13 residues. Per germline, CDR1 MNHNY and CDR2 SVGAGI (reference sequence). The CDR3 loop is CASSHDRADTQYF. In DNA, the CDR3 is TGTGCCAGCAGCCACGACAGGGCAGATACGCAGTATTTT.

The rearrangement joins TRBV6-5 to TRBJ2-7; 8 bases are a match to TRBD1. V shed 8 bases and J 3 bases; nucleotides not matched to a gene: 6. Germline V gene sequence: CDR1 MNHEY, CDR2 SVGAGI. The CDR3 is made up of 13 amino acids. This CDR3 is CASHSGGFYEQYF. CDR3 bases: TGTGCCAGCCACTCAGGGGGCTTCTACGAGCAGTACTTC.

This clone was recorded once. The rearrangement uses TRBV2 and TRBJ1-3; TRBD1 matches at 9 bases. Germline V lookup: CDR1 SNHLY, CDR2 FYNNEI. With V trimmed by 10 bases and J by 0 bases, 16 bases remained unmatched. The CDR3 sequence is 18 residues long. The CDR3 sequence is CAINPGQGNRGSGNTIYF. The CDR3 nucleotides are TGTGCCATCAATCCGGGACAGGGTAACAGAGGCTCTGGAAACACCATATATTTT. Full variable domain (outside the CDR3, taken from reference TRBV2 and TRBJ1-3): EPEVTQTPSHQVTQMGQEVILRCVPISNHLYFYWYRQILGQKVEFLVSFYNNEISEKSEIFDDQFSVERPDGSNFTLKIRSTKLEDSAMYFCAINPGQGNRGSGNTIYFGEGSWLTVV.

The sample holds one count of this clone. The chain joins TRBV18 to TRBJ1-2; D is possibly TRBD1 (5 bases). The germline V gene encodes CDR1 KGHSH and CDR2 LQKENI. The CDR3 extends over 14 amino acids. V was trimmed by 3 bases and J by 3 bases, leaving 11 bases between them. In DNA form, the CDR3 reads TGTGCCAGCTCACCCCAGGGCTCCGACTATGGCTACACCTTC. Translating it yields CASSPQGSDYGYTF.

The rearrangement uses TRBV11-2 and TRBJ2-1; 10 bases are a match to TRBD2. The CDR3 sequence is 16 residues long. The V gene end was trimmed by 1 base and the J gene end by 9 bases; junction bases not matched to a gene: 9. The germline V gene has CDR1 SGHAT and CDR2 FQNNGV. The CDR3 spells CASSLGTAGGIGEQFF. DNA of the CDR3: TGTGCCAGCAGCTTAGGTACAGCGGGGGGGATCGGTGAGCAGTTCTTC.

V gene TRBV2 combines with J gene TRBJ1-5; the D gene is possibly TRBD1 (6 bases). The CDR3 is 15 amino acids. In germline, CDR1 is SNHLY, CDR2 FYNNEI. With 6 bases removed from V and 2 bases from J, the gap between germline ends came to 14 bases. This CDR3 is CASSIQGLGNQPQHF. The CDR3 nucleotides read TGTGCCAGCAGCATACAGGGTCTGGGCAATCAGCCCCAGCATTTT.

This sequence joins TRBV6-2 or TRBV6-3 and TRBJ2-7; tentatively, D is TRBD1 (6 bases). Between the trimmed V and J ends, which lost 6 bases and 0 bases, there was a span of 18 bases. The CDR3 is made up of 16 amino acids. Germline V CDR1 and CDR2: MNHEY, SVGEGT. In DNA form, the CDR3 reads TGTGCCAGCAGCTGGGGATACCGGGACAACTCCTACGAGCAGTACTTC. It specifies CASSWGYRDNSYEQYF.

The rearrangement joins TRBV2 to TRBJ1-1; no clear D. Trimming stripped 7 bases from V and 3 bases from J, with 12 bases between. The CDR3 has 13 residues. Germline-derived CDR1 and CDR2 are SNHLY and FYNNEI. The CDR3 reads CASNTKEDTEAFF. The CDR3, as DNA: TGTGCCAGCAATACAAAGGAGGACACTGAAGCTTTCTTT.

DNA of the CDR3: TGCGCCAGCAGCCAAGATAAGCTAGCGGGGGTCTACGAGCAGTACTTC. Translated: CASSQDKLAGVYEQYF. The chain links TRBV4-1 to TRBJ2-7, with 10 bases aligning to TRBD2. The CDR3 has 16 amino acids. The germline gives CDR1 MGHRA, CDR2 YSYEKL. V shed 0 bases, J shed 3 bases, and the junction held 5 bases outside the gene matches.

This chain links TRBV10-1 with TRBJ1-1; D uncertain. Germline lookup yields CDR1 WNHNN and CDR2 SYGVQD (reference sequence). The V end was cut by 4 bases, the J end by 6 bases, with 15 bases between. The CDR3 is 14 residues long. CDR3 amino acids: CASSASRSISEAFF. DNA of the CDR3: TGCGCCAGCAGTGCGAGCAGGTCGATCTCTGAAGCTTTCTTT.

The CDR3 loop reads CASSYSQRSTGVQYQPQHF. In nucleotides, the CDR3 is TGTGCCAGCAGTTACTCGCAACGTTCGACAGGGGTTCAATATCAGCCCCAGCATTTT. The V gene is TRBV6-2 or TRBV6-3, the J gene TRBJ1-5, with 8 bases lining up with TRBD1. CDR1 is MNHEY, CDR2 SVGEGT, per germline. The CDR3 is made up of 19 amino acids. The V and J ends lost 0 bases and 5 bases, in that order; junction bases with no gene match: 15.

This chain uses TRBV5-5 with TRBJ2-6; no firm D call. V was shortened by 4 bases and J by 0 bases, with 11 bases between the two germline ends. The CDR3 extends over 16 amino acids. The germline gives CDR1 SGHKS, CDR2 YYEKEE (reference sequence). CDR3 in amino acids: CASSQVMGSGANVLTF. The CDR3 bases are TGTGCCAGCAGCCAGGTCATGGGCTCTGGGGCCAACGTCCTGACTTTC.